What follows are 22 T cell receptor beta chains derived from one specimen sequenced in a study of post-analysis software for immune sequencing data. TCR beta cDNA libraries had unique molecular identifiers. MiXCR, run by TCRdb on the PCR reads, gives a single entry per CDR3 protein. In the table there are roughly 200,000 distinct CDR3 sequences, 29% of which are singletons. Findings of the study overall: A few TRBV segments, TRBV5-6, TRBV5-1 and TRBV20-1 among them, were found more frequent in patients than controls.

Which antigens these TCRs recognize remains unknown. Sequenced: blood. These receptor sequences come from a girl aged 2 to 17 with multiple sclerosis.

The table lists this clonotype with a few counts. The chain combines TRBV2 with TRBJ1-5, with D possibly matching TRBD1 (5 bases). The CDR3 is 15 residues long. CDR1 SNHLY and CDR2 FYNNEI come from the germline V gene. The V end lost 6 bases, the J end lost 6 bases, and 18 bases lay between the germline ends. This CDR3 reads CASRPGGVTSQPQHF. In DNA, the CDR3 is TGTGCCAGCAGACCTGGGGGGGTGACAAGTCAGCCCCAGCATTTT.

This clonotype was observed at least ten times. This chain uses TRBV5-1 with TRBJ2-1; 9 bases align to TRBD2. V dropped 5 bases and J dropped 7; count of bases not matched to a gene: 10. Per the germline V gene, CDR1 is SGHRS and CDR2 is YFSETQ. The CDR3 loop spans 15 amino acids. The CDR3 DNA sequence: TGCGCCAGCAGTTGGGGACTAGCAAGTGGGAATGAGCAGTTCTTC. Translation: CASSWGLASGNEQFF. Combining the CDR3 with reference TRBV5-1 and TRBJ2-1 gives the whole variable domain KAGVTQTPRYLIKTRGQQVTLSCSPISGHRSVSWYQQTPGQGLQFLFEYFSETQRNKGNFPGRFSGRQFSNSRSEMNVSTLELGDSALYLCASSWGLASGNEQFFGPGTRLTVL.

This clonotype showed up many times. The rearrangement joins TRBV4-1 to TRBJ2-6, with D possibly matching TRBD2 (5 bases). The CDR3 runs 17 residues. Germline loops: CDR1 MGHRA, CDR2 YSYEKL. Trimming took 5 bases from V and 0 from J, leaving 14 bases between them. Here the CDR3 reads CASSSQTRASGANVLTF. The CDR3 DNA is TGCGCCAGCAGCTCCCAGACGAGGGCCTCTGGGGCCAACGTCCTGACTTTC.

Many counts were recorded for this clonotype. V and J are TRBV27 and TRBJ2-5; TRBD1 or TRBD2 may be the D gene (5 bases each). The CDR3 spans 13 residues. Germline V gene sequence: CDR1 MNHEY, CDR2 SMNVEV (reference sequence). The V end was cut by 6 bases, the J end by 5 bases, with 13 bases between. CDR3 sequence (DNA): TGTGCCAGCAGCCGGGACCCCAGGGAGACCCAGTACTTC. Residues: CASSRDPRETQYF.

The sample holds one count of this clonotype. DNA for the CDR3: TGTGCCAGCTCCTTGGGGGGGGCGGCCACTGAAGCTTTCTTT. It encodes CASSLGGAATEAFF. This chain uses TRBV7-2 with TRBJ1-1, with D tentatively TRBD1 (6 bases). Trimming pared 8 bases from V and 4 bases from J, leaving 17 bases between. This CDR3 has 14 amino acids. The V gene's germline CDR1 is SGHTA and CDR2 FQGNSA.

Of note for this clonotype: Since a much larger clone is just one base distant, this may be a read error. V usage is TRBV10-3 and J usage is TRBJ2-5, with 7 bases identical to TRBD1. The CDR3 runs to 13 residues. V was pared by 6 bases and J by 11 bases, with 12 bases of the junction left unmatched. Germline CDR1 is ENHRY and CDR2 is SYGVKD. The CDR3 protein is CAIRTGTDNEQYF. The CDR3 bases are TGTGCCATCAGGACCGGGACAGACAATGAGCAGTACTTC.

Concerning this clonotype: A read error may be the cause here, since a much bigger clone is one base away. V is TRBV7-2 and J is TRBJ1-2; no reliable D call. Trimming left V 5 bases short and J 4 bases short, with 20 bases between. The CDR3 has 16 residues. The germline V gene has CDR1 SGHTA and CDR2 FQGNSA. The CDR3 DNA reads TGTGCCAGCAGCCTCGCACGGGCCGGGCGGGGCTATGGCTACACCTTC. This encodes CASSLARAGRGYGYTF. Looking up the rest from reference TRBV7-2 and TRBJ1-2 gives the full variable domain: GAGVSQSPSNKVTEKGKDVELRCDPISGHTALYWYRQSLGQGLEFLIYFQGNSAPDKSGLPSDRFSAERTGGSVSTLTIQRTQQEDSAVYLCASSLARAGRGYGYTFGSGTRLTVV.

The chain has TRBV20-1 and TRBJ2-7, with TRBD1 as a possible D gene (6 bases). CDR3 length: 18 amino acids. V was trimmed by 0 bases and J by 2 bases, leaving 23 bases between them. The germline V gene encodes CDR1 DFQATT and CDR2 SNEGSKA (reference sequence). The CDR3 coding sequence is TGCAGTGCTAGAGATGTCACCCGACAGGAGACCGCTACCTACGAGCAGTACTTC. Translating it yields CSARDVTRQETATYEQYF.

This clonotype was seen only once. The chain recombines TRBV20-1 with TRBJ2-6; D unclear. V was shortened by 0 bases and J by 4 bases, with 13 bases between the two germline ends. Germline CDR1 reads DFQATT; CDR2 reads SNEGSKA (reference sequence). This CDR3 has 16 residues. The CDR3 loop reads CSARDSTLPGANVLTF. The CDR3 DNA is TGCAGTGCTAGAGACTCGACTCTCCCGGGGGCCAACGTCCTGACTTTC.

The chain uses TRBV11-2 and TRBJ1-1; 9 nucleotides line up with TRBD1. CDR3 size: 15 residues. The germline CDR1 and CDR2 sequences are SGHAT and FQNNGV. The V and J ends lost 5 bases and 3 bases, in that order; junction bases with no gene match: 7. CDR3 loop: CASSHPGQGDTEAFF. The CDR3 coding sequence is TGTGCCAGCAGCCACCCGGGACAGGGAGACACTGAAGCTTTCTTT.

This clonotype was detected once. J is TRBJ1-1 and V is TRBV20-1; the D is unclear. The CDR3 runs to 14 residues. Looked up from germline, CDR1 is DFQATT and CDR2 is SNEGSKA (reference sequence). Trimming took 1 base from V and 1 from J, leaving 10 bases between them. The chain's CDR3 is CSARVLGRNTEAFF. CDR3 sequence (DNA): TGCAGTGCTAGAGTTCTAGGGCGGAACACTGAAGCTTTCTTT.

This clonotype occurred a few times. The rearrangement uses TRBV5-1 and TRBJ1-1; D might be TRBD1 (5 bases). Trimming removed 1 base from V and 9 bases from J, with 22 bases in between. The CDR3 consists of 16 residues. Germline V CDR1 and CDR2: SGHRS, YFSETQ. CDR3 amino acids: CASSLLPSGQRGQAFF. CDR3 nucleotide sequence: TGCGCCAGCAGCTTGCTACCCAGTGGACAAAGGGGACAAGCTTTCTTT.

The chain joins TRBV12-3 or TRBV12-4 to TRBJ2-1; D may be TRBD1 (6 bases). The CDR3 runs 16 residues. Trimming cost V 1 base and J 4 bases, with 14 bases left between them. CDR3 sequence: CASSLGGTTRYNEQFF. The CDR3 DNA follows: TGTGCCAGCAGTTTAGGTGGGACAACTAGATACAATGAGCAGTTCTTC.

Ten or more counts support this clonotype. The chain carries TRBV6-5 and TRBJ1-2; TRBD1 matches at 8 bases. V was pared by 6 bases and J by 4 bases, with 4 bases of the junction left unmatched. This CDR3 is 13 amino acids long. Germline-derived CDR1 and CDR2 are MNHEY and SVGAGI. CDR3 DNA: TGTGCCAGCAGATCCGGGACAGGCTATGGCTACACCTTC. Protein: CASRSGTGYGYTF.

Many counts were recorded for this clonotype. The chain has TRBV5-1 and TRBJ2-1; D is unclear. The CDR3 loop spans 15 amino acids. Between the trimmed V and J ends, which lost 1 base and 9 bases, there was a span of 17 bases. In germline, CDR1 is SGHRS, CDR2 YFSETQ. CDR3 protein: CASSLQSMGGFEQFF. CDR3 DNA: TGCGCCAGCAGCTTGCAGTCGATGGGTGGCTTTGAGCAGTTCTTC.

The V gene is TRBV24-1, the J gene TRBJ2-2; 8 bases agree with TRBD2. Germline V CDR1 and CDR2: KGHDR, SFDVKD. The CDR3 length is 16 residues. V lost 4 bases, J lost 8 bases, and 11 bases stayed unmatched. The chain's CDR3 is CATSDNSGGERGELFF. In nucleotides, the CDR3 is TGTGCCACCAGTGACAACAGCGGGGGAGAGAGGGGGGAGCTGTTTTTT.

The chain is built from TRBV20-1 and TRBJ2-7, with 7 bases lining up with TRBD2. There are 15 residues in the CDR3. Germline CDR1 is DFQATT and CDR2 is SNEGSKA (reference sequence). V dropped 0 bases and J dropped 0; count of bases not matched to a gene: 5. Here the CDR3 reads CSARESSGASYEQYF. DNA of the CDR3: TGCAGTGCTAGAGAGTCGAGCGGGGCCTCCTACGAGCAGTACTTC.

This clonotype has more than one count but fewer than ten. J is TRBJ1-1 and V is TRBV20-1; unclear D gene. V lost 5 bases to trimming and J lost 11 bases, with 15 bases between them. This CDR3 has 11 amino acids. CDR1 and CDR2 (germline): DFQATT, SNEGSKA (reference sequence). CDR3 sequence (DNA): TGCAGTGCTCGGCTAAACGAGTGGGCTTTCTTT. Translated, it gives CSARLNEWAFF.

As for this clonotype: An end of the junction differs from the germline gene, which may be a read error. The V and J genes are TRBV7-3 and TRBJ2-3; D unresolved. Germline V gene sequence: CDR1 SGHTA, CDR2 FQGTGA. CDR3 length: 14 amino acids. CDR3 coding DNA: TGTGCCAGCAGCTTTAAGCGATCCACAGATACGCGGTATTTT. It yields the protein CASSFKRSTDTRYF.

V and J are TRBV5-1 and TRBJ1-2; a weak D match, TRBD1 (5 bases). CDR3 length equals 16 residues. V lost 0 bases and J 8 bases, leaving 20 bases between the germline ends. CDR1 is SGHRS and CDR2 is YFSETQ in the germline V gene. CDR3 in DNA: TGCGCCAGCAGCTTGGGGGGTCGCTGGGGCCCGGGCGGCTACACCTTC. This codes for CASSLGGRWGPGGYTF.

Points on this clonotype: Just one base apart from a much larger clone, this may be a read error. J is TRBJ1-2 and V is TRBV6-1; 8 bases match TRBD1. The V gene's germline CDR1 is MNHNS and CDR2 SASEGT. The CDR3 totals 15 residues. CDR3 sequence (DNA): TGTGTCAGCAGTGGAGCGGACAGGGTCAACTATGGCTACACCTTC. Translated: CVSSGADRVNYGYTF.

This chain uses TRBV18 with TRBJ2-2; TRBD1 agrees at 8 bases. CDR3 length equals 14 residues. Germline values: CDR1 KGHSH, CDR2 LQKENI. V gave up 11 bases and J gave up 3 bases; unmatched junction bases: 8. CDR3 DNA sequence: TGTGCCGGCACCAGGGGGCTGGACACCGGGGAGCTGTTTTTT. Translating it yields CAGTRGLDTGELFF.